What follows are 27 T cell receptor beta chains derived from one specimen sequenced in a study of CD8+CD57+ T cells in acquired aplastic anemia. Genomic DNA constituted the template upon which TCR beta VDJ and CDR3 profiling was performed. TCRdb redid the calling of the reads with MiXCR, one entry per CDR3 protein. The table has 160,000 or so distinct CDR3 sequences, 45% to 55% seen once. Individuals selected for sequencing had exhibited CD8+CD57+ cell expansion on flow cytometry. The source material was sorted CD4+, CD8+, or CD8+CD57+ T cells (not recorded which) from PBMCs. The receptor set was obtained from a human donor with aplastic anemia.

This sequence joins TRBV2 and TRBJ2-1; 7 bases map to TRBD2. The CDR3 is made up of 14 amino acids. Germline trimming cut 7 bases from V and 4 bases from J; bases unmatched to any gene: 7. In germline, CDR1 is SNHLY, CDR2 FYNNEI. CDR3 in amino acids: CASKPSGLYNEQFF. Written as DNA, the CDR3 is TGTGCCAGCAAACCTAGCGGCCTATACAATGAGCAGTTCTTC.

This clonotype was detected many times. The chain has TRBV10-3 and TRBJ1-6, with D tentatively TRBD1 (6 bases). The ends were cut back, 4 bases at V and 5 bases at J, with 9 bases in the middle. This CDR3 region has 14 residues. Germline CDR1 is ENHRY and CDR2 is SYGVKD. CDR3 loop: CAISADSNNSPLHF. The CDR3 coding sequence is TGTGCCATCAGTGCGGACAGTAATAATTCACCCCTCCACTTT.

Only a few counts were recorded for this clonotype. This chain joins TRBV27 and TRBJ2-1, with TRBD2 matching 8 bases. This CDR3 is built from 15 residues. Germline loops: CDR1 MNHEY, CDR2 SMNVEV (reference sequence). The J segment lost 0 bases and the V segment lost 6 bases, leaving 4 bases of the junction unmatched. Here the CDR3 DNA reads TGTGCCAGCAGCACCGGGACTAGCTCCTACAATGAGCAGTTCTTC. Translating gives CASSTGTSSYNEQFF.

The V call is TRBV10-3, the J call TRBJ2-7; 7 bases line up with TRBD2. CDR3 length equals 15 residues. CDR1 is ENHRY and CDR2 is SYGVKD in the germline V gene. Trimming removed 10 bases from V and 5 bases from J; junction bases left unmatched: 17. The CDR3 loop reads CATLGEGRAGDEQYF. For the CDR3, the DNA is TGTGCCACCCTAGGGGAGGGGAGGGCCGGAGACGAGCAGTACTTC.

This clonotype showed up many times. The chain is built from TRBV12-3 or TRBV12-4 and TRBJ1-5; D call uncertain. CDR3 length: 15 residues. Trimming took off 5 bases at V and 0 bases at J, with 11 bases between the two ends. This CDR3 is CASSPIGGSNQPQHF. The CDR3 coding sequence is TGTGCCAGCAGTCCAATCGGCGGTAGCAATCAGCCCCAGCATTTT.

This chain connects TRBV10-3 to TRBJ1-2, with 7 bases that match TRBD1. The CDR3 loop spans 13 amino acids. V was pared by 6 bases and J by 8 bases, with 9 bases of the junction left unmatched. Germline V lookup: CDR1 ENHRY, CDR2 SYGVKD. Here the CDR3 reads CAISLDRVGGYTF. The CDR3, as DNA: TGTGCCATCAGCTTAGACAGGGTGGGAGGCTACACCTTC.

V and J are TRBV11-2 and TRBJ2-7; 10 bases map to TRBD1. The length of the CDR3 is 16 residues. V gave up 4 bases and J gave up 1 base; unmatched junction bases: 7. Germline lookup yields CDR1 SGHAT and CDR2 FQNNGV. The CDR3 sequence: CASSSVGTGVSYEQYF. The CDR3 DNA reads as TGTGCCAGCAGCTCTGTCGGGACAGGGGTTTCCTACGAGCAGTACTTC.

This clonotype was found many times. The chain employs TRBV2 and TRBJ2-5; D remains ambiguous. Germline CDR1 and CDR2: SNHLY and FYNNEI. V lost 3 bases and J 2 bases, leaving 10 bases between the germline ends. This CDR3 spans 14 amino acids. The CDR3 sequence is CASSDYWVQETQYF. Here the CDR3 DNA reads TGTGCCAGCAGTGACTATTGGGTTCAAGAGACCCAGTACTTC.

This clonotype was observed at least ten times. The CDR3 protein is CASSYDRGIEQYF. CDR3 DNA: TGTGCCAGCAGCTACGACAGAGGGATCGAGCAGTACTTC. The gene calls are TRBV3-1 and TRBJ2-7; D may be TRBD1 or TRBD2 (5 bases each). Germline lookup yields CDR1 LGHDT and CDR2 YNNKEL (reference sequence). The V and J ends lost 5 bases and 6 bases respectively, with 14 bases between them. The CDR3 has 13 amino acids.

A few counts support this clonotype. The chain has TRBV6-1 and TRBJ2-2, with 9 bases that match TRBD2. The trim removed 8 bases at V and 7 bases at J, leaving 8 bases unmatched. The CDR3 loop spans 14 amino acids. Germline values: CDR1 MNHNS, CDR2 SASEGT. CDR3 in DNA: TGTGCCAGCGCCAGAAGCGGGGGGAACGGGGAGCTGTTTTTT. Its translation: CASARSGGNGELFF.

In its sample, this clonotype was seen many times. The J gene is TRBJ2-7, the V gene TRBV30; no firm D call. This CDR3 has 12 residues. Trimming stripped 0 bases from V and 4 bases from J, with 7 bases between. In germline, CDR1 is GTSNPN, CDR2 SVGIG (reference sequence). The CDR3 reads CAWSVILYEQYF. The CDR3 DNA is TGTGCCTGGAGTGTGATCCTTTACGAGCAGTACTTC.

J is TRBJ1-1 and V is TRBV15, with TRBD1 as a possible D gene (6 bases). In germline, CDR1 is LNHNV, CDR2 YYDKDF (reference sequence). CDR3 length: 14 amino acids. Trimming removed 0 bases at V and 4 bases at J, with 9 bases between. DNA of the CDR3: TGTGCCACCAGCAGAGATCAGGGGAGCACTGAAGCTTTCTTT. It is translated as CATSRDQGSTEAFF.

In this sample, this clonotype turned up many times. CDR3 region: CASSESLSGAGNTIYF. CDR3 nucleotide sequence: TGTGCCAGCAGTGAAAGTTTGTCAGGGGCTGGAAACACCATATATTTT. The chain is built from TRBV2 and TRBJ1-3; tentative D call: TRBD1 (6 bases). The V and J ends lost 2 bases and 2 bases respectively, with 13 bases between them. This CDR3 is 16 amino acids long. In germline, CDR1 is SNHLY, CDR2 FYNNEI. The whole variable domain, filled in from reference TRBV2 and TRBJ1-3, reads EPEVTQTPSHQVTQMGQEVILRCVPISNHLYFYWYRQILGQKVEFLVSFYNNEISEKSEIFDDQFSVERPDGSNFTLKIRSTKLEDSAMYFCASSESLSGAGNTIYFGEGSWLTVV.

In its sample, this clonotype was seen many times. The J gene is TRBJ1-1, the V gene TRBV7-8; D unclear. Germline loops: CDR1 SGHVS, CDR2 FQNEAQ. There are 14 residues in the CDR3. V shed 1 base and J shed 4 bases, with 10 bases lying between them. CDR3 nucleotide sequence: TGTGCCAGCAGCTTAGATCTACAGCCCACTGAAGCTTTCTTT. Protein: CASSLDLQPTEAFF.

The J gene is TRBJ1-1, the V gene TRBV7-6; TRBD1 agrees at 7 bases. CDR3 length: 15 amino acids. CDR1 is SGHVS and CDR2 is FNYEAQ in the germline V gene. After removal of 1 base from V and 4 bases from J, the junction contained 6 bases not matched to a gene. CDR3: CASSLETGVSTEAFF. CDR3 in DNA: TGTGCCAGCAGCTTAGAAACAGGGGTGAGCACTGAAGCTTTCTTT.

This clonotype was seen at least ten times. CDR3 DNA sequence: TGTGCCAGCAGTAATCAGGGTTACACTGAAGCTTTCTTT. Amino acid sequence: CASSNQGYTEAFF. The chain combines TRBV14 with TRBJ1-1; weak D call: TRBD1 (5 bases). V was trimmed by 6 bases and J by 3 bases, leaving 11 bases between them. The CDR3 is made up of 13 amino acids. Germline V gene sequence: CDR1 SGHDN, CDR2 FVKESK.

The V gene is TRBV29-1, the J gene TRBJ2-7; 9 nucleotides match TRBD1. CDR1 SQVTM and CDR2 ANQGSEA come from the germline V gene. This CDR3 is built from 14 residues. With V trimmed by 4 bases and J by 3 bases, 7 bases remained unmatched. This chain's CDR3 is CSVAKGQGDYEQYF. DNA of the CDR3: TGCAGCGTTGCGAAGGGACAGGGAGACTACGAGCAGTACTTC.

V and J are TRBV19 and TRBJ1-2, with TRBD1 as a possible D gene (6 bases). Germline CDR1 and CDR2: LNHDA and SQIVND (reference sequence). The CDR3 extends over 13 amino acids. Trimming left V 5 bases short and J 8 bases short, with 15 bases between. CDR3 sequence: CASSFGGGEGYTF. Here the CDR3 DNA reads TGTGCCAGTAGTTTTGGCGGGGGCGAAGGCTACACCTTC. The full variable domain, its missing parts supplied by reference TRBV19 and TRBJ1-2, is DGGITQSPKYLFRKEGQNVTLSCEQNLNHDAMYWYRQDPGQGLRLIYYSQIVNDFQKGDIAEGYSVSREKKESFPLTVTSAQKNPTAFYLCASSFGGGEGYTFGSGTRLTVV.

Concerning this clonotype: Germline and junction disagree at one end, which may indicate a read error. This sequence joins TRBV24-1 and TRBJ1-2, with a possible D match to TRBD1 (6 bases). The V gene's germline CDR1 is KGHDR and CDR2 SFDVKD. The length of the CDR3 is 13 residues. CDR3 DNA sequence: TGTGCCACCCAACAGGGAGCTCCCTATGGCTACACCTTT. Translating it yields CATQQGAPYGYTF.

This clonotype was observed at least ten times. The chain uses TRBV12-5 and TRBJ1-2; TRBD1 matches 10 bases. CDR3 length equals 14 residues. CDR1 LGHNT and CDR2 FRNRAP come from the germline V gene. With 3 bases clipped from V and 8 bases from J, the junction kept 6 bases outside the gene matches. DNA of the CDR3: TGTGCTAGTGGTTTCGGGACAGGGGCGACAGGCTACACCTTC. Its translation: CASGFGTGATGYTF.

This clonotype was seen many times. V and J are TRBV6-5 and TRBJ1-1, with a possible D match to TRBD1 (5 bases). V was pared by 2 bases and J by 5 bases, with 12 bases between. This CDR3 region has 14 residues. Per the germline V gene, CDR1 is MNHEY and CDR2 is SVGAGI. DNA for the CDR3: TGTGCCAGCAGTTACAGGGACGGTGGAACTGAAGCTTTCTTT. Protein: CASSYRDGGTEAFF.

The chain recombines TRBV10-3 with TRBJ2-7; the D gene could be TRBD1 or TRBD2 (5 bases each). The CDR3 runs to 14 residues. Trimming took 4 bases from V and 0 from J, leaving 10 bases between them. CDR1 and CDR2 (germline): ENHRY, SYGVKD. CDR3 nucleotide sequence: TGTGCCATCAGTGGGGACGTTAGCTCCTACGAGCAGTACTTC. Protein sequence: CAISGDVSSYEQYF.

This clonotype was counted many times. V is TRBV6-2 or TRBV6-3 and J is TRBJ2-7, with TRBD2 identical over 8 bases. Germline V gene sequence: CDR1 MNHEY, CDR2 SVGEGT. Losses at the gene ends were 2 bases for V and 1 base for J; bases not matched to a gene: 13. CDR3 length equals 18 residues. The CDR3 here is CASSYEMPRTSLSYEQYF. CDR3 DNA: TGTGCCAGCAGTTACGAGATGCCGCGGACTAGCCTTTCCTACGAGCAGTACTTC.

The chain couples TRBV27 to TRBJ2-3; a weak D match, TRBD2 (6 bases). The CDR3 has 15 amino acids. Germline CDR1 and CDR2: MNHEY and SMNVEV (reference sequence). Between the trimmed V and J ends, which lost 6 bases and 1 base, there was a span of 14 bases. The CDR3 spells CASRRRLDGTDTQYF. For the CDR3, the DNA is TGTGCCAGCAGGAGAAGACTAGACGGCACAGATACGCAGTATTTT.

The chain recombines TRBV20-1 with TRBJ2-7; D possibly corresponds to TRBD1 (6 bases). The germline V gene has CDR1 DFQATT and CDR2 SNEGSKA (reference sequence). This CDR3 has 13 amino acids. V dropped 5 bases and J dropped 6 bases, with 17 bases sitting between them. The CDR3 sequence: CSASGHLGSEQYF. The CDR3 nucleotides are TGCAGTGCTTCGGGACATCTAGGGTCCGAGCAGTACTTC.

The rearrangement joins TRBV25-1 to TRBJ2-7, with D perhaps given as TRBD1 or TRBD2 (5 bases each). CDR1 MGHDK and CDR2 SYGVNS come from the germline V gene. The CDR3 extends over 14 amino acids. V was shortened by 1 base and J by 5 bases, with 12 bases between the two germline ends. The CDR3 protein is CASSESRGFDEQYF. The DNA for the CDR3 is TGTGCCAGCAGTGAATCGAGGGGATTTGACGAGCAGTACTTC.

This clonotype was recorded many times. The V gene is TRBV6-2 or TRBV6-3, the J gene TRBJ2-1; TRBD2 might be the D (5 bases). Germline V gives CDR1 MNHEY, CDR2 SVGEGT. Trimming pared 7 bases from V and 4 bases from J, leaving 8 bases between. This CDR3 spans 12 amino acids. The CDR3 loop is CASNEGYNEQFF. As DNA, the CDR3 is TGTGCCAGCAATGAGGGATACAATGAGCAGTTCTTC.